The rows below give T cell receptor beta chains drawn from one sample of a study of identical twins. One entry per CDR3 protein, called by TCRdb with MiXCR from the 5' RACE reads. The repertoire holds about 490,000 distinct CDR3 sequences, with roughly 15% as singletons. These data also formed part of another study, on yellow fever vaccine responses in identical twins.

Sample: CD4+ T cells sorted from blood. These TCRs come from a woman under 30 in good health. CDR3s include the opening cysteine and the closing phenylalanine or tryptophan. The order of the fields is J gene, V gene, clone size, D gene, CDR3 DNA, CDR3 protein. D genes are given only for firm matches. Clone size is not always given. Where it is, it says once, few, many or a class for expanded clones.

J: TRBJ2-1
V: TRBV20-1
size: NA
D: TRBD2
DNA: TGCAGTGCTAGTGGCGGACTAGGGACCTACAATGAGCAGTTCTTC
CDR3: CSASGGLGTYNEQFF

J: TRBJ2-7
V: TRBV10-3
size: NA
D: TRBD1
DNA: TGTGCCATCAGCCTCAAAGGACAGGGGAGCCCCTACGAGCAGTACTTC
CDR3: CAISLKGQGSPYEQYF

J: TRBJ1-6
V: TRBV11-2
size: NA
D: NA
DNA: TGTGCCAGCAGCTTAGAGTGGCTGGATAATTCACCCCTCCACTTT
CDR3: CASSLEWLDNSPLHF

J: TRBJ2-3
V: TRBV20-1
size: few
D: NA
DNA: TGCAGTGCTAGAGATGCCTACTCGCAGAGCACAGATACGCAGTATTTT
CDR3: CSARDAYSQSTDTQYF

J: TRBJ1-1
V: TRBV24-1
size: few
D: NA
DNA: TGTGCCACCAGCCCCGGACAGAACACTGAAGCTTTCTTT
CDR3: CATSPGQNTEAFF

J: TRBJ2-5
V: TRBV12-5
size: NA
D: TRBD1
DNA: TGTGCTAGTGGTACCGGCACAGGGGGCGGGACCCAGTACTTC
CDR3: CASGTGTGGGTQYF

J: TRBJ2-1
V: TRBV3-1
size: NA
D: NA
DNA: TGTGCCAGCAGCCAACTCACAACGGGACTTCCGGACAATGAGCAGTTCTTC
CDR3: CASSQLTTGLPDNEQFF

J: TRBJ1-1
V: TRBV5-1
size: few
D: NA
DNA: TGCGCCAGCCAAAGGACAGCCATGAACACTGAAGCTTTCTTT
CDR3: CASQRTAMNTEAFF

J: TRBJ2-5
V: TRBV24-1
size: few
D: NA
DNA: TGTGCCACCAGAAACAGGGAATTGGAGACCCAGTACTTC
CDR3: CATRNRELETQYF

J: TRBJ2-2
V: TRBV11-2
size: few
D: NA
DNA: TGTGCCAGCAGCCCATCCCGGGTGATCGGGGAGCTGTTTTTT
CDR3: CASSPSRVIGELFF

J: TRBJ1-4
V: TRBV20-1
size: NA
D: NA
DNA: TGCAGTGCTTCTTACGGGGTTAATGAAAAACTGTTTTTT
CDR3: CSASYGVNEKLFF

J: TRBJ2-3
V: TRBV6-1
size: few
D: NA
DNA: TGTGCCACCAAATTTCAGGGGGGAGCAGATACGCAGTATTTT
CDR3: CATKFQGGADTQYF

J: TRBJ2-7
V: TRBV2
size: few
D: NA
DNA: TGTGCCAGCAGAACCATAGGCGCGGCAAGCTCCTACGAGCAGTACTTC
CDR3: CASRTIGAASSYEQYF

J: TRBJ1-6
V: TRBV10-3
size: few
D: NA
DNA: TGTGCCATCAGTGCTAGGACAGATAATTCACCCCTCCACTTT
CDR3: CAISARTDNSPLHF

J: TRBJ2-1
V: TRBV2
size: few
D: TRBD2
DNA: TGTGCCAGCAGACCGACTAGCCCCTCCTACAATGAGCAGTTCTTC
CDR3: CASRPTSPSYNEQFF

J: TRBJ2-5
V: TRBV7-2
size: few
D: NA
DNA: TGTGCCAGCAGCTTCATTATGTGGGGGACCCAAGAGACCCAGTACTTC
CDR3: CASSFIMWGTQETQYF

J: TRBJ2-1
V: TRBV24-1
size: NA
D: NA
DNA: TGTGCCACCAGTGAAGACCGGGGCTCCTACAATGAGCAGTTCTTC
CDR3: CATSEDRGSYNEQFF

J: TRBJ2-7
V: TRBV28
size: NA
D: TRBD1
DNA: TGTGCCAGCAGTTCCCCCGGGACAGGGGGCGCCGAGCAGTACTTC
CDR3: CASSSPGTGGAEQYF

J: TRBJ2-1
V: TRBV28
size: NA
D: NA
DNA: TGTGCCAGCAGTTCCCCCCGGGGCTTTGTTGAGCAGTTCTTC
CDR3: CASSSPRGFVEQFF

J: TRBJ2-6
V: TRBV20-1
size: few
D: NA
DNA: TGCAGTGCTAGGACAGCTGGGGCCAACGTCCTGACTTTC
CDR3: CSARTAGANVLTF

J: TRBJ2-4
V: TRBV28
size: few
D: NA
DNA: TGTGCCAGCAGTTTTGGGGTAGCCAAAAACATTCAGTACTTC
CDR3: CASSFGVAKNIQYF

J: TRBJ2-1
V: TRBV20-1
size: few
D: NA
DNA: TGCAGTGCTAGAGGGGTGTGGCAGGGTGAGCAGTTCTTC
CDR3: CSARGVWQGEQFF

J: TRBJ2-2
V: TRBV11-2
size: NA
D: NA
DNA: TGTGCCAGCAGCGGGGCCGAATACACCGGGGAGCTGTTTTTT
CDR3: CASSGAEYTGELFF

J: TRBJ1-2
V: TRBV6-2/TRBV6-3
size: few
D: NA
DNA: TGTGCCAGCACCATGACAGGCGCCAACTATGGCTACACCTTC
CDR3: CASTMTGANYGYTF

J: TRBJ2-1
V: TRBV28
size: NA
D: NA
DNA: TGTGCCAGCACCGCCGCGGCCGAGCAGTTCTTC
CDR3: CASTAAAEQFF

J: TRBJ2-1
V: TRBV18
size: NA
D: NA
DNA: TGTGCCAGCTCACCACCTACCTCTGCGAATGAGCAGTTCTTC
CDR3: CASSPPTSANEQFF

J: TRBJ1-1
V: TRBV20-1
size: NA
D: NA
DNA: TGCAGTGCAAAGAGCCCGGCTACAGATACTGAAGCTTTCTTT
CDR3: CSAKSPATDTEAFF

J: TRBJ2-5
V: TRBV2
size: NA
D: NA
DNA: TGTGCGAGCCTGGGGGCTAGCAGGGAGACCCAGTACTTC
CDR3: CASLGASRETQYF

J: TRBJ2-3
V: TRBV20-1
size: NA
D: TRBD2
DNA: TGCAGTGCTAGTGAGCGGGGGGGCACAGATACGCAGTATTTT
CDR3: CSASERGGTDTQYF

J: TRBJ2-1
V: TRBV5-1
size: NA
D: TRBD1
DNA: TGCGCCAGCAGCATCGGACAGGCCGATGAGCAGTTCTTC
CDR3: CASSIGQADEQFF

J: TRBJ2-3
V: TRBV5-1
size: many
D: NA
DNA: TGTGCCAGCAGTTTAGGGGCTAGCACAGATACGCAGTATTTT
CDR3: CASSLGASTDTQYF

J: TRBJ2-1
V: TRBV5-1
size: few
D: TRBD2
DNA: TGCGCCAGCAGCCTTCCTAGCAGCGCGGGGGAACCGCAGTTCTTC
CDR3: CASSLPSSAGEPQFF